This T cell receptor beta chain is from a study of STAT5B mutations in CD4+ large granular lymphocyte leukemia. At the level of the study: Among healthy donors, a particular HLA allele went with more CDR3 'QG' motifs.

V dropped 0 bases and J dropped 8 bases, with 8 bases sitting between them. This CDR3 spans 12 amino acids. CDR1 is SGHDT and CDR2 is YYEEEE in the germline V gene. TCRdb's table, derived via immunoSEQ multiplex PCR, lists solely in-frame clones and lacks some. The table has tens of thousands of clones, more than 80% seen once. The chain joins TRBV5-6 to TRBJ1-2, with unresolved D. This TCR was recovered from a human donor in good health. Input material: CD4+ T cells from blood buffy coats. As DNA, the CDR3 is TGTGCCAGCAGCTTGGGGGGTAGCGGCTACACCTTC. Translated, it gives CASSLGGSGYTF.